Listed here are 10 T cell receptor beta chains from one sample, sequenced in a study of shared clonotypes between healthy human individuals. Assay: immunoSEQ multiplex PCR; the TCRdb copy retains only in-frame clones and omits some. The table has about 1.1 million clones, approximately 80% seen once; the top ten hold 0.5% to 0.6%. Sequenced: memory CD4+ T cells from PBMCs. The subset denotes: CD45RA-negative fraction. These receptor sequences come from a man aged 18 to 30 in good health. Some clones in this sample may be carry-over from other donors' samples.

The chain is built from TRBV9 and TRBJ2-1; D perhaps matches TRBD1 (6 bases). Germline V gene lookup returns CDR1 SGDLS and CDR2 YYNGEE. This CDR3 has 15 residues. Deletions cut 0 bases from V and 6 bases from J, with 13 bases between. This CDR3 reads CASSVEGVESNEQFF. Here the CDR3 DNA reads TGTGCCAGCAGCGTAGAGGGGGTAGAGTCCAATGAGCAGTTCTTC.

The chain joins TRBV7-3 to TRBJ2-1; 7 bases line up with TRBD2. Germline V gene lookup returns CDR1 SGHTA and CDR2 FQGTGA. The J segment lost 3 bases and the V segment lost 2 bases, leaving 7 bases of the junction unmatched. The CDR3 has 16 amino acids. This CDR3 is CASSLGGSIYYNEQFF. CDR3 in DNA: TGTGCCAGCAGCTTAGGCGGGAGTATATACTACAATGAGCAGTTCTTC.

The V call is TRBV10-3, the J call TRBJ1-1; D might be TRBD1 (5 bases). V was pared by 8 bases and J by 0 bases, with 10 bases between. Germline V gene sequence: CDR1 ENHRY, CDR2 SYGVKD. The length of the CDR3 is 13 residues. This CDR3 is CAIGALMNTEAFF. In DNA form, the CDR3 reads TGTGCCATCGGGGCACTGATGAACACTGAAGCTTTCTTT.

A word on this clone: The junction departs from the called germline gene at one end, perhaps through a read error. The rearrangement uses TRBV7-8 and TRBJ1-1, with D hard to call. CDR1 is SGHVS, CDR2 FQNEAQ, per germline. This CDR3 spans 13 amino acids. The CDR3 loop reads CASSPRTIHFVLF. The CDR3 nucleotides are TGTGCCAGCAGCCCGCGGACGATCCACTTCGTACTCTTT.

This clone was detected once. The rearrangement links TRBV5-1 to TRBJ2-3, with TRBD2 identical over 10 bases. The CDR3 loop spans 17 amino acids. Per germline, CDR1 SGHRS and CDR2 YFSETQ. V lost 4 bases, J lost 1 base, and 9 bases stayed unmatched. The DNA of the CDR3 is TGCGCCAGCAGCATACTGATTGGACTAGCGGGCACAGATACGCAGTATTTT. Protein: CASSILIGLAGTDTQYF.

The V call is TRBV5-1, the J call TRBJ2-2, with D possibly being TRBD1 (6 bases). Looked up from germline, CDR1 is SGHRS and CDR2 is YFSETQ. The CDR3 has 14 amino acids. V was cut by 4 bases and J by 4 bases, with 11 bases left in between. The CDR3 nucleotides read TGCGCCAGCAGCCCCGGACAGATCACCGGGGAGCTGTTTTTT. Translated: CASSPGQITGELFF.

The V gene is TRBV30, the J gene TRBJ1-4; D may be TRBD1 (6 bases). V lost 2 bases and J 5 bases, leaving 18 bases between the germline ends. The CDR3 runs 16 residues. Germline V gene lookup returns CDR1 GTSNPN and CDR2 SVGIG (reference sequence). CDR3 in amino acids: CAWSPLWGGVNEKLFF. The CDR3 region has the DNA TGTGCCTGGAGTCCCCTCTGGGGGGGCGTAAATGAAAAACTGTTTTTT. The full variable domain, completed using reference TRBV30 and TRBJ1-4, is SQTIHQWPATLVQPVGSPLSLECTVEGTSNPNLYWYRQAAGRGLQLLFYSVGIGQISSEVPQNLSASRPQDRQFILSSKKLLLSDSGFYLCAWSPLWGGVNEKLFFGSGTQLSVL.

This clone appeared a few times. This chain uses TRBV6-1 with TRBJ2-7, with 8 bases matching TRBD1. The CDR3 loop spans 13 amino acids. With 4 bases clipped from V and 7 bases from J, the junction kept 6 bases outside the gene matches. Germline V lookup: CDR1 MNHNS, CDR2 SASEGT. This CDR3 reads CASSVRQGREQYF. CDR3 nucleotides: TGTGCCAGCAGTGTCCGACAGGGGAGGGAGCAGTACTTC.

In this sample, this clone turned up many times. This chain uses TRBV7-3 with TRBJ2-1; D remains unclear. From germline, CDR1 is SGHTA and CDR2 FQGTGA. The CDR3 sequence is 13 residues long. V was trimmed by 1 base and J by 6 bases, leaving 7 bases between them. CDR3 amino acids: CASSLSPFNEQFF. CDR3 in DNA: TGTGCCAGCAGCTTAAGCCCTTTCAATGAGCAGTTCTTC.

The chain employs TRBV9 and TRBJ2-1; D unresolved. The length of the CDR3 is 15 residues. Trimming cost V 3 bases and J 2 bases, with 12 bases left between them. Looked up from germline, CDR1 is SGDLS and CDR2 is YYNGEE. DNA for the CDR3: TGTGCCAGCAGCGATGGGCTAGAGGCCTACAATGAGCAGTTCTTC. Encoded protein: CASSDGLEAYNEQFF.